This T cell receptor beta chain was documented in a study of glioma-infiltrating T cells. Amplification of TCR alpha and beta CDR3 regions from RNA used iRepertoire nested multiplex PCR. For one-step reverse transcription and amplification, about 90-400 ng of tissue mRNA or PBMC total RNA was used. A single record per CDR3 protein comes from TCRdb applying MiXCR to the multiplex PCR reads. The table records roughly 120,000 distinct CDR3 sequences, approximately 26% of them present only once. This clonotype was observed many times. The antigen is not known. Whole-study findings and limits: Gliomas, especially low-grade, showed above-expected tissue-blood divergence; non-neoplastic patients showed below. Very few CDR3 sequences were shared between tissue and blood.

The specimen was glioma tissue, nonneoplastic brain tissue, or PBMCs (not recorded which). This receptor was identified in a human donor with low-grade glioma or glioblastoma, undergoing nonglioma brain surgery, or in good health (not recorded which).

CDR3 sequence (DNA): TGCAGTGCTAGAGAACGATTTAGCACAGATACGCAGTATTTT. Its translation is CSARERFSTDTQYF. V and J are TRBV20-1 and TRBJ2-3; D gene unclear. V was shortened by 0 bases and J by 0 bases, with 7 bases between the two germline ends. Germline assignment: CDR1 DFQATT and CDR2 SNEGSKA (reference sequence). This CDR3 region has 14 residues.